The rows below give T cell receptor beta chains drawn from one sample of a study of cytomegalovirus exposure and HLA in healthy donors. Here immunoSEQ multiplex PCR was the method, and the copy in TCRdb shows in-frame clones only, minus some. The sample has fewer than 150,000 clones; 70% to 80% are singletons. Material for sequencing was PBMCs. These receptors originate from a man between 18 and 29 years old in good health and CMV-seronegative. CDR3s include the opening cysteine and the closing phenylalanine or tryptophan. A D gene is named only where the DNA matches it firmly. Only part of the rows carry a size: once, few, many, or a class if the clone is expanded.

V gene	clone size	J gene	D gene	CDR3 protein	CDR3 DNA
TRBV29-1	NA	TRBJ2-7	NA	CSVSHGGRTSYEQYF	TGCAGCGTCTCCCATGGGGGCAGGACCTCCTACGAGCAGTACTTC
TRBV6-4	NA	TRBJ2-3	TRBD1	CASSESQGADFLETDTQYF	TGTGCCAGCAGTGAGTCACAGGGGGCCGATTTCCTTGAGACAGATACGCAGTATTTT
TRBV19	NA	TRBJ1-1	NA	CASSPQGEMNTEAFF	TGTGCCAGTAGTCCCCAGGGCGAAATGAACACTGAAGCTTTCTTT
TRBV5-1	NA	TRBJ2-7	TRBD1	CASSPGQGFYEQYF	TGCGCCAGCAGTCCGGGACAGGGGTTCTACGAGCAGTACTTC
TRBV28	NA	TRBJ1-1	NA	CASSRNRVNPPEAFF	TGTGCCAGCAGCCGAAACAGGGTTAACCCCCCTGAAGCTTTCTTT
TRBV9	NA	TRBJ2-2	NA	CASSAGSLGTGELFF	TGTGCCAGCAGCGCGGGGTCCCTAGGCACCGGGGAGCTGTTTTTT
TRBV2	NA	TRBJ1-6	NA	CASVGGGRLNSPLHF	TGTGCCAGCGTAGGAGGTGGCAGACTCAATTCCCCCCTCCACTTT
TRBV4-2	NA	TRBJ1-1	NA	CASSQREGGNTEAFF	TGTGCCAGCAGCCAACGGGAGGGGGGGAACACTGAAGCTTTCTTT
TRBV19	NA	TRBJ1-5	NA	CASSIEGMGDQPQHF	TGTGCCAGTAGTATTGAGGGTATGGGCGATCAGCCCCAGCATTTT
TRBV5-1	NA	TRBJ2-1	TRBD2	CASRGLAGAVYNEQFF	TGCGCCAGCAGGGGACTAGCGGGAGCTGTCTACAATGAGCAGTTCTTC
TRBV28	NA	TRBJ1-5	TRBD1	CASSLTGGPNQPQHF	TGTGCCAGCAGCCTGACAGGGGGCCCCAATCAGCCCCAGCATTTT
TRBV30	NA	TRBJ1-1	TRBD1	CAWIRQGKITEAFF	TGTGCCTGGATACGACAGGGTAAGATAACTGAAGCTTTCTTT
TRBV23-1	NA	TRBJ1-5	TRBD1	CASSQSRGQGAVYSNQPQHF	TGCGCCAGCAGTCAATCAAGAGGACAGGGGGCCGTTTATAGCAATCAGCCCCAGCATTTT
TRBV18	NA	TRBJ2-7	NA	CASSPPIRGLSYEQYF	TGTGCCAGCTCACCACCGATAAGGGGCCTCTCCTACGAGCAGTACTTC
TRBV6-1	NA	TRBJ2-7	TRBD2	CASILTSAAYEQYF	TGTGCCAGCATCCTGACTAGCGCGGCCTACGAGCAGTACTTC
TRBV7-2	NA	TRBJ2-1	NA	CASSFRREGYNEQFF	TGTGCCAGCAGCTTCCGGCGGGAAGGCTACAATGAGCAGTTCTTC
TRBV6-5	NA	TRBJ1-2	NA	CASSQDSLYGYTF	TGTGCCAGCAGTCAGGACAGCCTCTATGGCTACACCTTC
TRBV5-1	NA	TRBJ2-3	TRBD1	CASSSMTGDGSTDTQYF	TGCGCCAGCAGCTCAATGACAGGGGATGGGAGCACAGATACGCAGTATTTT
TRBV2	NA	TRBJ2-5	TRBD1	CASILRDRGWETQYF	TGTGCCAGCATCCTCCGGGACAGGGGATGGGAGACCCAGTACTTC
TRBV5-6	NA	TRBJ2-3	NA	CASSSTAALKADTQYF	TGTGCCAGCAGCTCAACGGCGGCCCTCAAGGCAGATACGCAGTATTTT
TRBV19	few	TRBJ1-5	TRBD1	CASNRDRGSQPQHF	TGTGCCAGTAACCGGGACAGGGGGTCTCAGCCCCAGCATTTT
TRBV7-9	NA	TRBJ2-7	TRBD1	CASSFGDRSSYEQYF	TGTGCCAGCAGCTTCGGGGACAGGAGCTCCTACGAGCAGTACTTC
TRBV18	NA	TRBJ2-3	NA	CASSPPSGDDTDTQYF	TGTGCCAGCTCACCACCGTCGGGAGACGACACAGATACGCAGTATTTT
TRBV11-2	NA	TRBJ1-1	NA	CASSHSHRRGQKNTEAFF	TGTGCCAGCAGCCACAGCCACCGCCGGGGACAAAAGAACACTGAAGCTTTCTTT
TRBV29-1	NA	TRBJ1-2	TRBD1	CSVGTGAWGYGYTF	TGCAGCGTTGGAACAGGGGCGTGGGGCTATGGCTACACCTTC
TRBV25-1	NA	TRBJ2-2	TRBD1	CASRISQGAGELFF	TGTGCCAGCCGGATCAGTCAGGGGGCCGGGGAGCTGTTTTTT
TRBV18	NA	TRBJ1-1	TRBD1	CASSFPGGTEAFF	TGTGCCAGCTCGTTCCCAGGGGGCACTGAAGCTTTCTTT
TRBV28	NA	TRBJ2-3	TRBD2	CASSLPASGGDTQYF	TGTGCCAGCAGTTTGCCAGCGAGCGGGGGAGATACGCAGTATTTT
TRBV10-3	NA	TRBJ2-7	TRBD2	CAISPTSVPNEQYF	TGTGCCATCAGTCCGACTAGCGTCCCGAACGAGCAGTACTTC
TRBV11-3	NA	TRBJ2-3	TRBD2	CASSLGRGGADTQYF	TGTGCCAGCAGCTTAGGGCGGGGGGGAGCGGATACGCAGTATTTT
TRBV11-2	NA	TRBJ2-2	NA	CASSLITVDGELFF	TGTGCCAGCAGCTTAATTACAGTTGACGGGGAGCTGTTTTTT
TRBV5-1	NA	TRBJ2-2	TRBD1	CASSLGDRVNTGELFF	TGCGCCAGCAGCTTGGGGGACAGGGTGAACACCGGGGAGCTGTTTTTT
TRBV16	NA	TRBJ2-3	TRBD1	CASSQMTGLPRTDTQYF	TGTGCCAGCAGCCAAATGACAGGGCTCCCCCGCACAGATACGCAGTATTTT
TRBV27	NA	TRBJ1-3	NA	CASGWASGNTIYF	TGTGCCAGCGGTTGGGCTTCTGGAAACACCATATATTTT
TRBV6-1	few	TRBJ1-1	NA	CASSGSGTTKMNTEAFF	TGTGCCAGCAGTGGCTCCGGGACAACAAAAATGAACACTGAAGCTTTCTTT
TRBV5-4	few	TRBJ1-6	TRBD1	CASSPWGQRPLHF	TGTGCCAGCAGCCCCTGGGGACAGAGGCCCCTCCACTTT
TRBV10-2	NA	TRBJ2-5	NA	CASRLQETQYF	TGCGCCAGCAGACTCCAAGAGACCCAGTACTTC
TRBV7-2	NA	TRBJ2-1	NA	CASSTPSGVDEQFF	TGTGCCAGCAGCACCCCCTCCGGGGTGGATGAGCAGTTCTTC
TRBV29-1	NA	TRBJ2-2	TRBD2	CSVGRLADTGELFF	TGCAGCGTCGGCCGACTAGCGGACACCGGGGAGCTGTTTTTT
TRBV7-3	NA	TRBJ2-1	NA	CASSLGGGPSYNEQFF	TGTGCCAGCAGCTTAGGAGGTGGCCCTTCCTACAATGAGCAGTTCTTC
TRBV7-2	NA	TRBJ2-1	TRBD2	CASSLVASGGADAYNEQFF	TGTGCCAGCAGCTTAGTCGCTAGCGGGGGGGCCGACGCCTACAATGAGCAGTTCTTC
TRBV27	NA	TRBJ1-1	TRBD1	CASSLLPTRGRTEAFF	TGTGCCAGCAGTTTATTGCCCACGAGGGGGCGAACTGAAGCTTTCTTT
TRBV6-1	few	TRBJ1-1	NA	CASSAPGAEAFF	TGTGCCAGCAGTGCCCCGGGGGCTGAAGCTTTCTTT
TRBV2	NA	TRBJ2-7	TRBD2	CASSEQASGEQYF	TGTGCCAGCAGTGAACAGGCTAGCGGTGAGCAGTACTTC
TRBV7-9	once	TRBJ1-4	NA	CASSPYRRVGEKLFF	TGTGCCAGCAGCCCATACCGCAGGGTGGGAGAAAAACTGTTTTTT
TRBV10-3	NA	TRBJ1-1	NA	CAISPTGGGTEAFF	TGTGCCATCAGTCCCACCGGGGGAGGAACTGAAGCTTTCTTT
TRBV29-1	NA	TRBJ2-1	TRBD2	CSVEKAGGRGEQFF	TGCAGCGTTGAAAAAGCGGGAGGACGGGGAGAGCAGTTCTTC
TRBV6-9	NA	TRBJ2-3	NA	CASRRGNTQYF	TGTGCCAGCAGAAGAGGAAATACGCAGTATTTT
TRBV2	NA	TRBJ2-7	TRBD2	CASSAGLAPYEQYF	TGTGCCAGCAGTGCGGGACTAGCCCCCTACGAGCAGTACTTC